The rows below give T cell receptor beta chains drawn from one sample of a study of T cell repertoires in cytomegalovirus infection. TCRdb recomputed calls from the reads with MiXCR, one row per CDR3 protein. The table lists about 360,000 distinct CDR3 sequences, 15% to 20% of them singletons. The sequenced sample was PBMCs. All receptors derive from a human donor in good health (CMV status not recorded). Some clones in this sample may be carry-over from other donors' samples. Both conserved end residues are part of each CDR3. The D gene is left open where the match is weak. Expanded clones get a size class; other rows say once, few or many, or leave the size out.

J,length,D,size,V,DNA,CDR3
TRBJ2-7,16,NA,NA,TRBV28,TGTGCCAGCAGTTTACTCTGGGAGACACCCTCCTACGAGCAGTACTTC,CASSLLWETPSYEQYF
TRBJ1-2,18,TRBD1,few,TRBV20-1,TGCAGTGCGATCCGACCGGGACAGGGGGGATGGTACGACTATGGCTACACCTTC,CSAIRPGQGGWYDYGYTF
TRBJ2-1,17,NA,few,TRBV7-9,TGTGCCAGCAGCCCCGAGTGGTCAGGGAGGATTTACAATGAGCAGTTCTTC,CASSPEWSGRIYNEQFF
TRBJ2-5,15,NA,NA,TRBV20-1,TGCAGTGCTAGAGGAATAGTTCGAAGGCAAGAGACCCAGTACTTC,CSARGIVRRQETQYF
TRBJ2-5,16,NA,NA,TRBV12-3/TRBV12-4,TGTGCCAGCAGTTCTACTGGTCTACTAGGGCAAGAGACCCAGTACTTC,CASSSTGLLGQETQYF
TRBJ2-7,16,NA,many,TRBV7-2,TGTGCCAGCAGCTTAGAACGGCTAGCGCTTACCTACGAGCAGTACTTC,CASSLERLALTYEQYF
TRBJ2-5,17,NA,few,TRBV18,TGTGCCAGCTCACCACCGAGCGGAGGGGCCGTGGGAGAGACCCAGTACTTC,CASSPPSGGAVGETQYF
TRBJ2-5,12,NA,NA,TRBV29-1,TGCAGCGTAAGAGGGGGGGAAGAGACCCAGTACTTC,CSVRGGEETQYF
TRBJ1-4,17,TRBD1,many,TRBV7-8,TGTGCCAGCAGTGATACGTCCACGGGACAGATTAATGAAAAACTGTTTTTT,CASSDTSTGQINEKLFF
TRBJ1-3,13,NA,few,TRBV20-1,TGCAGTGCTAGAGAAGGCTCTGGAAACACCATATATTTT,CSAREGSGNTIYF
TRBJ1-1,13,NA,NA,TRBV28,TGTGCCAGCGAAGAAGGGGTATCTACTGAAGCTTTCTTT,CASEEGVSTEAFF
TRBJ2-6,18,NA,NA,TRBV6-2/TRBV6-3,TGTGCCAGCAGCGCCAGAGCAGGCTACAGCTCTGGGGCCAACGTCCTGACTTTC,CASSARAGYSSGANVLTF
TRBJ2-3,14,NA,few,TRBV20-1,TGCAGTGCTAGAGATCGCGACGGGATAGTGTCGCAGTATTTT,CSARDRDGIVSQYF
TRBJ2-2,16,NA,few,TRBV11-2,TGTGCCAGCAGACCCATACGGGGGTGGAACACCGGGGAGCTGTTTTTT,CASRPIRGWNTGELFF
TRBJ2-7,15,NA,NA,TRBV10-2,TGCGCCAGCAGCCCCGCCAGGCCGGCGAGCTACGAGCAGTACTTC,CASSPARPASYEQYF
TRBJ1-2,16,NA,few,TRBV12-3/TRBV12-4,TGTGCCAGCAGTTTAGCCCTGACGGGACTCCTCTATGGCTACACCTTC,CASSLALTGLLYGYTF
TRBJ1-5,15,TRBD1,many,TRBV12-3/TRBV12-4,TGTGCCAGCAGTTTAAACCAGGGGGCAGATCAGCCCCAGCATTTT,CASSLNQGADQPQHF
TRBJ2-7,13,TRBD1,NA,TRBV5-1,TGCGCCAGCATGGGACAGGGGCGTTCCGAGCAGTACTTC,CASMGQGRSEQYF
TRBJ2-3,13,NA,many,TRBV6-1,TGTGCCAGCAAGGGCCCCGGGGGAGATACGCAGTATTTT,CASKGPGGDTQYF
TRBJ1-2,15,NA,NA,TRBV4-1,TGCGCCAGCAGCCAATGGACGTCGAACGACTATGGCTACACCTTC,CASSQWTSNDYGYTF
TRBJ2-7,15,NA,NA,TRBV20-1,TGCAGTGCTAGAGATGCGCCGAGAGGGTTCTACGAGCAGTACTTC,CSARDAPRGFYEQYF
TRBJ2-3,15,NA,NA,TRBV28,TGTGCCAGCAGCCCCCCTGGGGGCAGGTCAGATACGCAGTATTTT,CASSPPGGRSDTQYF
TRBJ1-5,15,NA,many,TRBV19,TGTGCCAGTAGCACCGGGACAATTAGCGATCAGCCCCAGCATTTT,CASSTGTISDQPQHF
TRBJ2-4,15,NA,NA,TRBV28,TGTGCCAGCAGGCCCCCCGCGGACGCCAAAAACATTCAGTACTTC,CASRPPADAKNIQYF
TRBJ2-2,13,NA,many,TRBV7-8,TGTGCCAGCAGCTTAGGGGGCGACGGGGAGCTGTTTTTT,CASSLGGDGELFF
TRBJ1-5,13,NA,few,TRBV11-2,TGTGCCAGCAGCTACTATGAGGGGACGCCCCAGCATTTT,CASSYYEGTPQHF
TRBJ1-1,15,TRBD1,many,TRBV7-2,TGTGCCAGCAGCCCGGGACAGGGGAGGAACACTGAAGCTTTCTTT,CASSPGQGRNTEAFF
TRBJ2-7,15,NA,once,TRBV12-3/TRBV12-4,TGTGCCAGCAGTCCAACGCCCAGCGGCTCCTACGAGCAGTACTTC,CASSPTPSGSYEQYF
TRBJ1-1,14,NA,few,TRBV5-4,TGTGCCAGCAGAGTGACGGTTGCGGACACTGAAGCTTTCTTT,CASRVTVADTEAFF
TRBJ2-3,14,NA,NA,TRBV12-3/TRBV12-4,TGTGCCAGCAGCCACTCTCCTCGTTCAGATACGCAGTATTTT,CASSHSPRSDTQYF
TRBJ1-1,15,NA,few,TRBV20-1,TGCAGTGCCCCCGCGGGGTCAGATGGGGACACTGAAGCTTTCTTT,CSAPAGSDGDTEAFF
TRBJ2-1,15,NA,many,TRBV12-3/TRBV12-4,TGTGCCAGCAGTTTAATGGGGGCGACCTACAATGAGCAGTTCTTC,CASSLMGATYNEQFF
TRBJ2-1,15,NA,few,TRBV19,TGTGCCAGTAGCGGCAGTTTGCCGGGTGTGAGTGAGCAGTTCTTC,CASSGSLPGVSEQFF
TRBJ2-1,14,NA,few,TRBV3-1,TGTGCCAGCAGCCAACTTGGACGGAACAATGAGCAGTTCTTC,CASSQLGRNNEQFF
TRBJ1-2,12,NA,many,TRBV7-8,TGTGCCAGCAGCTTAGGGCAGTATGGCTACACCTTC,CASSLGQYGYTF
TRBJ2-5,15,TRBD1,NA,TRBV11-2,TGTGCCAGCAGCCCTACAGGGGTCCAGGCAGAGACCCAGTACTTC,CASSPTGVQAETQYF
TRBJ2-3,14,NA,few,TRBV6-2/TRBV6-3,TGTGCCACCCGAAGGGACTCAGGCACAGATACGCAGTATTTT,CATRRDSGTDTQYF
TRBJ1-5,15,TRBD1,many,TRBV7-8,TGTGCCAGCAGCTCCGGACAGGGGAGCAATCAGCCCCAGCATTTT,CASSSGQGSNQPQHF
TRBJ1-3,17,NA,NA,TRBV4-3,TGCGCCAGCAGCCAAAAGATCGGGCAGGTTTCGGGAAACACCATATATTTT,CASSQKIGQVSGNTIYF
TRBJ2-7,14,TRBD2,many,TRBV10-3,TGTGCCATCGGGACTAGCGGGGGGGCCTACGAGCAGTACTTC,CAIGTSGGAYEQYF
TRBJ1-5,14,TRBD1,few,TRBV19,TGTGCCAGTAGTGTAGTAGGGGGCGGTCAGCCCCAGCATTTT,CASSVVGGGQPQHF
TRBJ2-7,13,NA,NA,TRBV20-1,TGCAGTGCTAGGGTGGGACACAGTCGGGAGCAGTACTTC,CSARVGHSREQYF
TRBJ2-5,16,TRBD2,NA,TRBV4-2,TGTGCCAGCAGCCAAGAACTAGCGGGGTCCGTGGGGACCCAGTACTTC,CASSQELAGSVGTQYF
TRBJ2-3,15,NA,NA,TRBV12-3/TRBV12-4,TGTGCCAGCAGCCCGGGGGGCCGGCGGGCAGATACGCAGTATTTT,CASSPGGRRADTQYF
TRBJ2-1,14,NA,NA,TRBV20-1,TGCAGTGCTAGTGAGACGCCGCTGTTCCATGAGCAGTTCTTC,CSASETPLFHEQFF
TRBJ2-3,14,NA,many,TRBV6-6,TGTGCCAGCAGGAAGACCTCTGGCACAGATACGCAGTATTTT,CASRKTSGTDTQYF
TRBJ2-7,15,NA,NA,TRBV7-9,TGTGCCAGCAGCAACTTCGGGGGTAGCTCCTACGAGCAGTACTTC,CASSNFGGSSYEQYF
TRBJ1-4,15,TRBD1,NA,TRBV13,TGTGCCAGCAGCTACGGACAGGGTCAAAACGAAAAACTGTTTTTT,CASSYGQGQNEKLFF
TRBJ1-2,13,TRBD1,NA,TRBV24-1,TGTGCCACCGGGGACAGTACAAACTATGGCTACACCTTC,CATGDSTNYGYTF